Given below is one T cell receptor (beta chain) in context. What it binds is not known. This entry belongs to a study of cytomegalovirus exposure and HLA in healthy donors. As for the study in general: An analysis done earlier identified some 120 million unique TCR beta sequences from roughly 190 million T cells. Inside one of the first data releases sat about 85 million unique TCRs taken from HLA-typed donors. Notes on the study in general: Later analysis revealed greater clonal expansion in HLA-associated TCR beta chains than in equally common others.

The PCR used 60 Vbeta and 13 Jbeta primers. Some clones are missing from TCRdb's copy, which holds only in-frame ones; the method was immunoSEQ multiplex PCR. The profile shows roughly 100,000 clones, over 12% of them singletons. V was clipped by 2 bases and J by 2 bases; unmatched bases: 7. Germline V gives CDR1 SGHDT, CDR2 YYEEEE. The CDR3 runs 16 residues. This TCR came from a female donor in good health and CMV-seronegative. This chain links TRBV5-6 with TRBJ2-1, with 7 bases lining up with TRBD2. The source material was PBMCs. CDR3 loop: CASSFPSGTPYNEQFF. Here the CDR3 DNA reads TGTGCCAGCAGCTTCCCGAGCGGGACCCCCTACAATGAGCAGTTCTTC. The variable domain in full, with the rest retrieved from reference TRBV5-6 and TRBJ2-1, is DAGVTQSPTHLIKTRGQQVTLRCSPKSGHDTVSWYQQALGQGPQFIFQYYEEEERQRGNFPDRFSGHQFPNYSSELNVNALLLGDSALYLCASSFPSGTPYNEQFFGPGTRLTVL.